This TCR beta chain came from a study of T cell repertoires in cytomegalovirus infection. A single record per CDR3 protein comes from TCRdb applying MiXCR to the reads. This table has approximately 300,000 distinct CDR3 sequences, about 27% appearing once. About this clonotype: Antigen unknown.

J was trimmed by 1 base and V by 5 bases; bases with no gene match: 9. CDR1 MDHEN and CDR2 SYDVKM come from the germline V gene. There are 16 residues in the CDR3. The chain carries TRBV28 and TRBJ2-7, with 9 bases that match TRBD1. Here the sequenced sample was cultured PBMCs, taken from culture after CMV antigen stimulation. The source of this sequence is a human donor in good health (CMV status not recorded). Some clones in this sample may be carry-over from other donors' samples. CDR3 DNA sequence: TGTGCCAGCAGTAAGGGGGACAGGGTCCCTTCCTACGAGCAGTACTTC. Protein sequence: CASSKGDRVPSYEQYF.